Included here is one T cell receptor beta chain sequence, with context. Its antigen is not identified. Sampling of blood occurred at baseline, cycle 4 day 1, and cycle 7 day 1. The protocol was immunoSEQ multiplex PCR, while the TCRdb copy is restricted to in-frame clones and leaves out a portion. The table includes around 92,000 clones, just under 95% detected once. The entry originates in a study of OX40 agonist ivuxolimab in advanced cancers. Study details: Ivuxolimab was administered intravenously to patients at 0.01 to 10 mg/kg every 2 weeks. A partial response was reached by three patients: one with hepatocellular carcinoma and two with cutaneous melanoma.

The germline V gene has CDR1 SGDLS and CDR2 YYNGEE. The ends were cut back, 4 bases at V and 0 bases at J, with 14 bases in the middle. The CDR3 is 16 residues long. Whole-study results and caveats: Expanded clones belonging to CD8+ T cells outnumbered, on average, those of CD4+.

V usage is TRBV9 and J usage is TRBJ2-1; tentative D call: TRBD2 (6 bases). The source was CD4+ or CD8+ T cells sorted from blood, collected in a trial of the OX40 agonist ivuxolimab. The TCR originated in an adult with an advanced solid tumor such as melanoma, head and neck, liver or kidney cancer. CDR3 amino acids: CASSPGGAVSYNEQFF. The CDR3 nucleotides read TGTGCCAGCAGCCCAGGAGGGGCCGTCTCCTACAATGAGCAGTTCTTC. The variable domain in full, with the rest retrieved from reference TRBV9 and TRBJ2-1, is DSGVTQTPKHLITATGQRVTLRCSPRSGDLSVYWYQQSLDQGLQFLIQYYNGEERAKGNILERFSAQQFPDLHSELNLSSLELGDSALYFCASSPGGAVSYNEQFFGPGTRLTVL.